Below, 2 T cell receptor beta chains from the same sample are listed, as sequenced in a study of radiotherapy plus CTLA-4 blockade in lung cancer. Assay used: immunoSEQ multiplex PCR; TCRdb lists only in-frame clones, some missing. The sample yields some 78,000 clones, 86% seen once. Sample: peripheral blood, taken from a patient treated with radiotherapy plus ipilimumab. These receptors came from a human donor with non-small cell lung cancer who had a partial response to radiotherapy plus ipilimumab.

V is TRBV27 and J is TRBJ2-1, with 9 bases identical to TRBD1. The V gene end was trimmed by 5 bases and the J gene end by 0 bases; junction bases not matched to a gene: 8. The length of the CDR3 is 17 residues. Germline V CDR1 and CDR2: MNHEY, SMNVEV (reference sequence). CDR3 region: CASSTRDRVSSYNEQFF. The CDR3 DNA is TGTGCCAGCAGTACCCGGGACAGGGTGAGCTCCTACAATGAGCAGTTCTTC.

The chain combines TRBV19 with TRBJ1-1, with 10 bases matching TRBD1. CDR1 and CDR2 (germline): LNHDA, SQIVND (reference sequence). With 3 bases clipped from V and 1 base from J, the junction kept 11 bases outside the gene matches. There are 18 residues in the CDR3. The CDR3 region is CASSITQGQGDSNTEAFF. In DNA form, the CDR3 reads TGTGCCAGTAGTATTACTCAAGGACAGGGGGATTCGAACACTGAAGCTTTCTTT.